This TCR beta chain was retrieved from a study of response to subunit inactivated influenza vaccine. V lost 3 bases and J 4 bases, leaving 10 bases between the germline ends. This CDR3 comprises 13 residues. Germline assignment: CDR1 SGDLS and CDR2 YYNGEE. The study's findings and limits: The authors put forward the suggestion that each seasonal influenza vaccination may bring in only a limited number of new T cells.

TCRdb called the RT-PCR reads again in MiXCR, with one record for every CDR3 protein. This table has fewer than 550,000 distinct CDR3 sequences, roughly 25% appearing once. This clonotype was detected a few times. Antigen: not known. The chain is built from TRBV9 and TRBJ2-5, with D uncertain. The origin of this receptor is a man between 45 and 60 years old who received an inactivated influenza vaccine. The source material was CD4+ T cells sorted from PBMCs, sampled about 5 days after vaccination. The CDR3 spells CASSEAVRETQYF. The DNA of the CDR3 is TGTGCCAGCAGCGAGGCGGTCCGAGAGACCCAGTACTTC.